This entry lists 2 T cell receptor beta chains sequenced from one sample in a study of T cells in Graves' hyperthyroidism and ophthalmopathy. RNA transcripts gave rise to amplified TCR beta CDR3 regions. TCR CDR3 underwent first-round RT-PCR with the HTBI primer set. Each CDR3 protein is one row after TCRdb ran MiXCR on the multiplex PCR reads. The profile shows hundreds of thousands of distinct CDR3 sequences, approximately 18% of them singletons. The sample was blood. The receptors originated from a woman aged 45-59 years with Graves' hyperthyroidism that later progressed to Graves' ophthalmopathy.

This clonotype was seen at least ten times. V gene TRBV10-2 combines with J gene TRBJ2-1, with 8 bases that match TRBD1. The CDR3 has 14 residues. Germline V CDR1 and CDR2: WSHSY, SAAADI. After removal of 6 bases from V and 1 base from J, the junction contained 2 bases not matched to a gene. The CDR3 sequence is CASSTGGSYNEQFF. The DNA for the CDR3 is TGCGCCAGCAGCACAGGGGGATCCTACAATGAGCAGTTCTTC.

This clonotype was counted at least ten times. The chain uses TRBV13 and TRBJ2-5; no clear D. The CDR3 covers 11 residues. V was cut by 3 bases and J by 6 bases, with 5 bases left in between. From germline, CDR1 is PRHDT and CDR2 FYEKMQ (reference sequence). DNA for the CDR3: TGTGCCAGCAGCTTTGAACAGACCCAGTACTTC. Its protein product is CASSFEQTQYF.